This T cell receptor beta chain comes out of a study of shared clonotypes between healthy human individuals. Study findings and constraints: It was expected that sequencing depth would affect clonotype sharing among donors.

Profiled with immunoSEQ multiplex PCR; TCRdb holds only in-frame clones, not every one. The sample lists around 500,000 clones; 76% were seen once. CDR1 is SGHVS, CDR2 FQNEAQ, per germline. V was trimmed by 2 bases and J by 4 bases, leaving 23 bases between them. This CDR3 is built from 18 residues. Comments on this clone: Its antigen remains unidentified.

This chain uses TRBV7-8 with TRBJ1-2; weak D call: TRBD1 (6 bases). The source material was PBMCs. This TCR derives from a woman aged 40-49 years in good health. Some clones in this sample may be carry-over from other donors' samples. The CDR3 nucleotides are TGTGCCAGCAGCTTACTTGCAGGGGCGCCTAGACTGGGCTATGGCTACACCTTC. Translating it yields CASSLLAGAPRLGYGYTF. The variable domain in full, with the rest retrieved from reference TRBV7-8 and TRBJ1-2, is GAGVSQSPRYKVAKRGQDVALRCDPISGHVSLFWYQQALGQGPEFLTYFQNEAQLDKSGLPSDRFFAERPEGSVSTLKIQRTQQEDSAVYLCASSLLAGAPRLGYGYTFGSGTRLTVV.